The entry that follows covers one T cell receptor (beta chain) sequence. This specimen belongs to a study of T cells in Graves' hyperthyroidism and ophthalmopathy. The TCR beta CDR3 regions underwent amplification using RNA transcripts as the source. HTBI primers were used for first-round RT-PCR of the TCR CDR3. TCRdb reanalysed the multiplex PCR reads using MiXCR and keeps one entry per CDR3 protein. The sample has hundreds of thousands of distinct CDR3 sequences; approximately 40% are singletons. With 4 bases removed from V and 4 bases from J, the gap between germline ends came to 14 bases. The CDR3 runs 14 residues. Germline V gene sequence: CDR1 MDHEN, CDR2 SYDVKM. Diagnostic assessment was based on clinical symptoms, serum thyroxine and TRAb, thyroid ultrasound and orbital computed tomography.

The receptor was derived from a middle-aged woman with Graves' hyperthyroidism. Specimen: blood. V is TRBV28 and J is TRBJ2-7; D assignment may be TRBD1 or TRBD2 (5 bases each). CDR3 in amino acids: CASSSLRDLYEQYF. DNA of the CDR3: TGTGCCAGCAGTTCCCTCCGGGACCTATACGAGCAGTACTTC.